This T cell receptor (beta chain) derives from a study of cytomegalovirus exposure and HLA in healthy donors. Whole-study results and caveats: Some TCR beta chains (roughly 150 of them) were listed as cytomegalovirus-associated. Researchers reported that a few CMV-associated chains were confirmed in vitro as CMV antigen-specific. A later analysis by the authors found several of the most significant clusters apparently linked to common viral pathogens.

Primers: 60 Vbeta forward and 13 Jbeta reverse. Here immunoSEQ multiplex PCR was the method, and the copy in TCRdb shows in-frame clones only, minus some. Altogether more than 90,000 clones are present, around three quarters being singletons, with the ten largest covering roughly 0.9%. Looked up from germline, CDR1 is LGHNT and CDR2 is FRNRAP. This CDR3 has 14 amino acids. The junction had 6 bases not matched to a gene; V was cut back by 6 bases and J by 6 bases. Notes on this clone: Its antigen remains unidentified.

This TCR was recovered from a woman aged 25-40 years in good health and CMV-seronegative. Specimen: PBMCs. V usage is TRBV12-5 and J usage is TRBJ2-2, with 8 bases lining up with TRBD2. CDR3 amino acids: CASGPSGGAGELFF. In DNA, the CDR3 is TGTGCTAGTGGACCCTCCGGGGGGGCCGGGGAGCTGTTTTTT.